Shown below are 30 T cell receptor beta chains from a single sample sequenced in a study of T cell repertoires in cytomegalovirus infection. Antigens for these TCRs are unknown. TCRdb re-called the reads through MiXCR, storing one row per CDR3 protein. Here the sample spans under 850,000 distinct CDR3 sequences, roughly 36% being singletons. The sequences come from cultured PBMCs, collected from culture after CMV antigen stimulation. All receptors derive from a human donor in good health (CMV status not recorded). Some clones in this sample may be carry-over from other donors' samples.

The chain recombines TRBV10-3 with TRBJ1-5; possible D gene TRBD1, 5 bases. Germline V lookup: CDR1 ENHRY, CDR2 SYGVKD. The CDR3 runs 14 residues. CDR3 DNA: TGTGATTCGGGGCCAGTCTATAGCAATCAGCCCCAGCATTTT. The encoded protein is CDSGPVYSNQPQHF.

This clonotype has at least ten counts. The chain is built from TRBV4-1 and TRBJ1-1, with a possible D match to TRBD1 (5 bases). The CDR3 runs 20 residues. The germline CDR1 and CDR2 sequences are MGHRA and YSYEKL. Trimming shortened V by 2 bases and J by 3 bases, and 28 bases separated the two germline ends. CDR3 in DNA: TGCGCCAGCAGCCAACCCTTAAGAGCCGGATACGGGGAAGGGGACACTGAAGCTTTCTTT. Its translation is CASSQPLRAGYGEGDTEAFF.

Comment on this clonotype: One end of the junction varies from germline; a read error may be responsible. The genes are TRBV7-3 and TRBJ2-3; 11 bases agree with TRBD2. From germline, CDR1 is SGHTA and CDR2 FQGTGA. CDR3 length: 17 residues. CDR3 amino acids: CASSLTSGGRHTDTQYF. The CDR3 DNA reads TGTGCCAGCAGCCTAACTAGCGGGGGCCGCCACACAGATACGCAGTATTTT.

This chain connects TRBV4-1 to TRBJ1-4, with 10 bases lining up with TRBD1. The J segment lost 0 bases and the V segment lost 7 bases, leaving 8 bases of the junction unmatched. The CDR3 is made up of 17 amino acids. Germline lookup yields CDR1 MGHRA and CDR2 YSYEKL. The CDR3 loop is CASNNPGQGSTNEKLFF. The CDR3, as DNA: TGCGCCAGCAATAACCCGGGACAGGGGTCAACTAATGAAAAACTGTTTTTT.

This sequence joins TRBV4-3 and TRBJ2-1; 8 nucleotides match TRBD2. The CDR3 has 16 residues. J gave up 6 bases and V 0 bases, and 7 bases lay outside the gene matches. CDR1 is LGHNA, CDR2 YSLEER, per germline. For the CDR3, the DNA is TGCGCCAGCAGCCAAGAGTTGAAGCGGGAGTCCAATGAGCAGTTCTTC. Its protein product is CASSQELKRESNEQFF.

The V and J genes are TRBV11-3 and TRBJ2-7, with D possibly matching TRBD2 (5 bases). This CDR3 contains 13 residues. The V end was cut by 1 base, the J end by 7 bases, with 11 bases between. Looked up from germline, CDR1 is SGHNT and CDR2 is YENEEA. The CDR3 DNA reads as TGTGCCAGCAGCTTAGGGGCTTCGGGGGAGCAGTACTTC. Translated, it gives CASSLGASGEQYF.

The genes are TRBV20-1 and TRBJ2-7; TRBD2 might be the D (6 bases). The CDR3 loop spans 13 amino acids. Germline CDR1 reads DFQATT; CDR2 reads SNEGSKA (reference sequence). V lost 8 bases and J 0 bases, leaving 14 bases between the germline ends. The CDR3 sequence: CSFQDGSSYEQYF. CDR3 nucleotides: TGCAGTTTCCAGGACGGGAGCTCCTACGAGCAGTACTTC.

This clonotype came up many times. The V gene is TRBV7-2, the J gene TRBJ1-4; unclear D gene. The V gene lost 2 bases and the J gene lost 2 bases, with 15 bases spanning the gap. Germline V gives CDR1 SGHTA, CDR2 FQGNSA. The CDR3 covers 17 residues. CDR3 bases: TGTGCCAGCAGCTTAATACGGGGTGAAGGGACTAATGAAAAACTGTTTTTT. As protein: CASSLIRGEGTNEKLFF.

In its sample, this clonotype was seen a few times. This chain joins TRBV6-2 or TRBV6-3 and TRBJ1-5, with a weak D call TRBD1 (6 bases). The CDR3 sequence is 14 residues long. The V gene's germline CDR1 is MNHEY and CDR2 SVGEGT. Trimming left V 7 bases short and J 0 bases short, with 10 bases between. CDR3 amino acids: CASKQGNSNQPQHF. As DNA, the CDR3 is TGTGCCAGCAAACAGGGAAATAGCAATCAGCCCCAGCATTTT.

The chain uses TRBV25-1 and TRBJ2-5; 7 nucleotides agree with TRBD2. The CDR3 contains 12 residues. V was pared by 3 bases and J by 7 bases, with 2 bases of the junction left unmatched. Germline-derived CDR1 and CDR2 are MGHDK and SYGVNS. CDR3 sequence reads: CASSEGGATQYF. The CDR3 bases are TGTGCCAGCAGTGAGGGAGGGGCGACCCAGTACTTC.

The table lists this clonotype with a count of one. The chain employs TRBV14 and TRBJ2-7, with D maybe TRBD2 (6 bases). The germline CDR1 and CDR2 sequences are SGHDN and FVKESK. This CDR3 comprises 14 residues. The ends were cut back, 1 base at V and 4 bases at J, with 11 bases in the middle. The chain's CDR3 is CASSQAGVRYEQYF. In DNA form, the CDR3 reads TGTGCCAGCAGCCAAGCGGGAGTCAGGTACGAGCAGTACTTC.

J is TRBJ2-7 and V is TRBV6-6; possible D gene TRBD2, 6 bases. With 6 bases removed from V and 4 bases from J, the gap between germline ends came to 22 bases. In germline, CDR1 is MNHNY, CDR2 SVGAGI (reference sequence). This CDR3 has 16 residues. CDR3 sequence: CASSQRGGATTYEQYF. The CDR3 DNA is TGTGCCAGCAGCCAACGGGGAGGAGCGACTACATACGAGCAGTACTTC.

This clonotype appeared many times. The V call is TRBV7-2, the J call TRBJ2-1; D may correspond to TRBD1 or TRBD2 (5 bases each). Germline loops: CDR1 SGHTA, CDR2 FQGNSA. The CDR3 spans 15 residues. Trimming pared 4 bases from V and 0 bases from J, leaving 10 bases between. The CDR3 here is CASSSGTSSYNEQFF. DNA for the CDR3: TGTGCCAGCAGCTCCGGGACGAGCTCCTACAATGAGCAGTTCTTC.

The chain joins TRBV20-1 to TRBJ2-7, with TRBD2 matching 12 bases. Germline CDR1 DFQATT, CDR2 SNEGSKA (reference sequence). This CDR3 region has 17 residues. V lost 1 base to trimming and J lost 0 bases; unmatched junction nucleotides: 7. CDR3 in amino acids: CSARARTSGKSSYEQYF. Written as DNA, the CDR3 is TGCAGTGCTAGAGCTAGGACTAGCGGGAAGTCCTCCTACGAGCAGTACTTC.

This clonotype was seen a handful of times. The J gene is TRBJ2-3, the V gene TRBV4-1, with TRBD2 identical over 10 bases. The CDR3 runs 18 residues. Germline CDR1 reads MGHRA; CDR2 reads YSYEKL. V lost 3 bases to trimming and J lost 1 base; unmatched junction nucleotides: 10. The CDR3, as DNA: TGCGCCAGCAGCCATAAAGCGGGGGGGCAGGTTCGCACAGATACGCAGTATTTT. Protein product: CASSHKAGGQVRTDTQYF.

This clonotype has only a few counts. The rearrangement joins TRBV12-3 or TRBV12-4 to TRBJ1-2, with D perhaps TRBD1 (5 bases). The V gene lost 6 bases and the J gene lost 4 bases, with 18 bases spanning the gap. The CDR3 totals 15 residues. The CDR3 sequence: CASRPGGWGFYGYTF. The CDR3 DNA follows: TGTGCCAGCAGACCCGGGGGGTGGGGTTTCTATGGCTACACCTTC.

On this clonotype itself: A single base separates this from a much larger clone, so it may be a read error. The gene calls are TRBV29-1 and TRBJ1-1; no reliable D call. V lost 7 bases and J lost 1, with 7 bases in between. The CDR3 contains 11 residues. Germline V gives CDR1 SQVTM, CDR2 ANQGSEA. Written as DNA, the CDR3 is TGCAGCGCCGGGAGGAACACTGAAGCTTTCTTT. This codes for CSAGRNTEAFF.

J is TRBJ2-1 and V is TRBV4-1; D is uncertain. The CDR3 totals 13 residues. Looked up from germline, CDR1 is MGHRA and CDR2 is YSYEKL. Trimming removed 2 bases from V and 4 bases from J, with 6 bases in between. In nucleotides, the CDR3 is TGCGCCAGCAGCCAAAACAGTTACAATGAGCAGTTCTTC. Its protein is CASSQNSYNEQFF.

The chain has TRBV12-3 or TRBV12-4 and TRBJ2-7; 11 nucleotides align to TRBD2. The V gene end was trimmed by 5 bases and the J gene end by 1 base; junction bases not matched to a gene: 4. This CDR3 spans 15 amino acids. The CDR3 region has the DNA TGTGCCAGCAGTGTGGGACTAGCGGAATCCTACGAGCAGTACTTC. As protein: CASSVGLAESYEQYF.

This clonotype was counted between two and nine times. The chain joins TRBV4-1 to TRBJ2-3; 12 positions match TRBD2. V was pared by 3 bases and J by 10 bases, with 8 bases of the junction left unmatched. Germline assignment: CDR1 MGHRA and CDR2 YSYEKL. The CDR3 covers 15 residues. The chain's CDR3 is CASSQLAGGPRPQYF. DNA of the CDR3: TGCGCCAGCAGCCAGCTAGCGGGGGGGCCACGGCCGCAGTATTTT.

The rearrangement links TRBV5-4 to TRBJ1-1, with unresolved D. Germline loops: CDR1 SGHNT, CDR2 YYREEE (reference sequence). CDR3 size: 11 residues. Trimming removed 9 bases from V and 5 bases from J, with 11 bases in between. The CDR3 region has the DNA TGTGCCACGGAGGATGGGACTGAAGCTTTCTTT. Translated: CATEDGTEAFF.

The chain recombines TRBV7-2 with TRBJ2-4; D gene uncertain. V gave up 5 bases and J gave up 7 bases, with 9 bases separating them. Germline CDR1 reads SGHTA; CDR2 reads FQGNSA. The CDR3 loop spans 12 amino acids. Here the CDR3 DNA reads TGTGCCAGCAGCCTCGTAGGGAACATTCAGTACTTC. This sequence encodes CASSLVGNIQYF.

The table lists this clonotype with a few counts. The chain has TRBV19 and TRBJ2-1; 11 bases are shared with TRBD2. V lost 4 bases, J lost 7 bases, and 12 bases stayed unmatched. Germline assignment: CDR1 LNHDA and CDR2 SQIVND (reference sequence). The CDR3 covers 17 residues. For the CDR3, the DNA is TGTGCCAGTAGTACCAGACTAGCGGGGCCCCTTCGAAATGAGCAGTTCTTC. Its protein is CASSTRLAGPLRNEQFF.

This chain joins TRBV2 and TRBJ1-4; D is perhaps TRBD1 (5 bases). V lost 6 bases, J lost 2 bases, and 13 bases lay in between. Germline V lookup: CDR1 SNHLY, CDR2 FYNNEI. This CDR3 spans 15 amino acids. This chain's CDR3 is CASRTGTSTNEKLFF. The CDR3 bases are TGTGCCAGCAGGACCGGGACTTCTACTAATGAAAAACTGTTTTTT.

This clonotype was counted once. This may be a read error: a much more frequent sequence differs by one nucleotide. CDR3 in amino acids: CASSSDGQGAHYGYNF. CDR3 DNA: TGTGCCAGCAGTTCTGACGGACAGGGAGCCCATTATGGCTACAACTTC. V is TRBV12-3 or TRBV12-4 and J is TRBJ1-2; the match to TRBD1 covers 8 bases. The CDR3 has 16 residues.

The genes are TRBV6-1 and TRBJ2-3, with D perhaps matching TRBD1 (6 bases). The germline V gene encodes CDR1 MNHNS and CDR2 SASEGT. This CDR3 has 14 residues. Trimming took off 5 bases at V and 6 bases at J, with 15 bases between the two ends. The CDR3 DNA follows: TGTGCCAGCAGTCCCCAAAGGGGGTATGATACGCAGTATTTT. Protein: CASSPQRGYDTQYF.

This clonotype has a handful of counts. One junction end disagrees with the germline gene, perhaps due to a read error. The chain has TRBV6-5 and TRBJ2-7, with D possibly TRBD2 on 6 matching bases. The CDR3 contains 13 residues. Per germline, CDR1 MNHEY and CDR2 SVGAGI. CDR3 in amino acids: CASSSTGTADLTF. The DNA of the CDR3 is TGTGCCAGCAGTTCAACCGGGACTGCCGACCTTACCTTC.

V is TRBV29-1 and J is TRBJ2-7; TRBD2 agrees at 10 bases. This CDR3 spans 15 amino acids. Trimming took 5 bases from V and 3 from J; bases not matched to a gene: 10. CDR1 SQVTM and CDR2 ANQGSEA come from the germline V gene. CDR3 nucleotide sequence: TGCAGCGTTACCCGTCCCGGGACTAGCGTCTACGAGCAGTACTTC. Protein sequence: CSVTRPGTSVYEQYF.

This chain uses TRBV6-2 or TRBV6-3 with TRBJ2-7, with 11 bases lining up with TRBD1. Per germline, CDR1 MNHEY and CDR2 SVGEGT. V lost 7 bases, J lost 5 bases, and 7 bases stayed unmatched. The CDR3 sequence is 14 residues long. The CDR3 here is CASTSDRGRNEQYF. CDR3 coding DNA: TGTGCCAGCACTTCGGACAGGGGGCGCAACGAGCAGTACTTC.

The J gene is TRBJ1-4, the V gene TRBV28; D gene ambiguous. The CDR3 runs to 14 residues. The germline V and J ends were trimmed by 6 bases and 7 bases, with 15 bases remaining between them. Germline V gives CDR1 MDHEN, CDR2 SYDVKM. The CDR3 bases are TGTGCCAGCAGGGGTCCTTCGGCGGGTGAAAAACTGTTTTTT. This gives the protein CASRGPSAGEKLFF.